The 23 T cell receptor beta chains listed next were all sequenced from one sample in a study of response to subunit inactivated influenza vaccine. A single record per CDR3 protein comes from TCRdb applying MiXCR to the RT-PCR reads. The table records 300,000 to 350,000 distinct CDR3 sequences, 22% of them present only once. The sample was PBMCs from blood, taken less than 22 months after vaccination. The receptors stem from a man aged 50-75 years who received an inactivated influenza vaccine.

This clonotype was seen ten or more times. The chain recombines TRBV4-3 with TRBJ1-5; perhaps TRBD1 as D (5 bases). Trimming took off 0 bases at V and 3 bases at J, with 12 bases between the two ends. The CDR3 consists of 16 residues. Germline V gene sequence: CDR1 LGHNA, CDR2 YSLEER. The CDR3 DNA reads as TGCGCCAGCAGCCAAGATTGGGGCCGAGTCAATCAGCCCCAGCATTTT. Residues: CASSQDWGRVNQPQHF.

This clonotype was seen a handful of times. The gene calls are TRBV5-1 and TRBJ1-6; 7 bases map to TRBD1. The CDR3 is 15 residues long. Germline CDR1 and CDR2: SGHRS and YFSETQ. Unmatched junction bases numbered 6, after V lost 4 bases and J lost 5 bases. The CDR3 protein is CASSGRDSDNSPLHF. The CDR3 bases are TGCGCCAGCAGCGGCCGGGACAGTGATAATTCACCCCTCCACTTT.

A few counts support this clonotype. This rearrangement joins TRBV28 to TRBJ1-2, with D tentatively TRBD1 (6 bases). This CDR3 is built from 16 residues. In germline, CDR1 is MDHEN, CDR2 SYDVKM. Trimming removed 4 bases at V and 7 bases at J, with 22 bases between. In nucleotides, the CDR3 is TGTGCCAGCAGTTCCCCCTCCTCGGGGGGCTTGGGTGGCTACACCTTC. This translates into CASSSPSSGGLGGYTF.

The chain's CDR3 is CASSPVADTQYF. In nucleotides, the CDR3 is TGTGCCAGCTCACCCGTGGCAGATACGCAGTATTTT. The chain uses TRBV18 and TRBJ2-3; no reliable D call. Trimming pared 3 bases from V and 4 bases from J, leaving 5 bases between. CDR3 length: 12 residues. CDR1 and CDR2 (germline): KGHSH, LQKENI.

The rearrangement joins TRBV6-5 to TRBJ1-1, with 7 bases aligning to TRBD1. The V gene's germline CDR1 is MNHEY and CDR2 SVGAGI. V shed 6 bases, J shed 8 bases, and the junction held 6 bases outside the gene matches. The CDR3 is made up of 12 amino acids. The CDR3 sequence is CASSFGDSEAFF. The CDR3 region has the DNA TGTGCCAGCAGCTTTGGGGACAGCGAAGCTTTCTTT.

CDR3 in amino acids: CSARGTGTSGNTIYF. CDR3 nucleotide sequence: TGCAGTGCTAGGGGAACAGGGACCTCTGGAAACACCATATATTTT. The V gene is TRBV20-1, the J gene TRBJ1-3; tentative D call: TRBD1 (6 bases). CDR1 and CDR2 (germline): DFQATT, SNEGSKA (reference sequence). Trimming left V 3 bases short and J 0 bases short, with 12 bases between. This CDR3 comprises 15 residues.

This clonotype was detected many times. CDR3 in amino acids: CASSQEETGWYGYTF. CDR3 sequence (DNA): TGCGCCAGCAGCCAAGAGGAGACAGGGTGGTATGGCTACACCTTC. V usage is TRBV4-1 and J usage is TRBJ1-2; 7 nucleotides line up with TRBD1. The CDR3 covers 15 residues. The V gene end was trimmed by 0 bases and the J gene end by 5 bases; junction bases not matched to a gene: 6. Germline CDR1 MGHRA, CDR2 YSYEKL.

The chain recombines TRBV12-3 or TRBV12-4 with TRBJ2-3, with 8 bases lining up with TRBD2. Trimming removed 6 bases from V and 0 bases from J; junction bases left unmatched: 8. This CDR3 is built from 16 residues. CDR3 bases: TGTGCCAGCAGAATAGTAGCGGGGAGCAGCACAGATACGCAGTATTTT. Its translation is CASRIVAGSSTDTQYF.

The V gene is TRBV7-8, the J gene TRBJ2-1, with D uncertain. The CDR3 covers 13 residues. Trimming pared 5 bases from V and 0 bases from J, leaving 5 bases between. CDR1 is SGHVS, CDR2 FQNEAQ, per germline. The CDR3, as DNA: TGTGCCAGCAGCCCGGTCTCCTACAATGAGCAGTTCTTC. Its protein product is CASSPVSYNEQFF.

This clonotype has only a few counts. The CDR3 DNA reads as TGTGCCAGCAGCCCATTCGGTGTAAGGGACACTGAAGCTTTCTTT. It codes for CASSPFGVRDTEAFF. This chain links TRBV28 with TRBJ1-1; no reliable D call. The germline gives CDR1 MDHEN, CDR2 SYDVKM. Trimming cost V 6 bases and J 3 bases, with 17 bases left between them. The CDR3 consists of 15 residues.

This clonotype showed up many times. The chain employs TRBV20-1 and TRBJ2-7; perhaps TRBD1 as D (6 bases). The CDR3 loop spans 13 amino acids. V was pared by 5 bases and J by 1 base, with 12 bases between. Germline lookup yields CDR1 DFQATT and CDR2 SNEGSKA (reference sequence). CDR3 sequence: CSAGRGISYEQYF. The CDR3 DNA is TGCAGTGCTGGCAGGGGAATTTCCTACGAGCAGTACTTC.

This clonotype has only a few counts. The CDR3 coding sequence is TGTGCCATCAGTGATAGGAATCAGCCCCAGCATTTT. This codes for CAISDRNQPQHF. J is TRBJ1-5 and V is TRBV10-3; D unresolved. The CDR3 contains 12 residues. Germline values: CDR1 ENHRY, CDR2 SYGVKD. Trimming took off 3 bases at V and 4 bases at J, with 4 bases between the two ends.

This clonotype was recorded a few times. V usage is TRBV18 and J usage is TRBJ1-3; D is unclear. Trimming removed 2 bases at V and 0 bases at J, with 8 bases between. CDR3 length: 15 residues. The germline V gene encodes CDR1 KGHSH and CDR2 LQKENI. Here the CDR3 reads CASSPSKLSGNTIYF. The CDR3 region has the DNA TGTGCCAGCTCACCAAGTAAACTCTCTGGAAACACCATATATTTT. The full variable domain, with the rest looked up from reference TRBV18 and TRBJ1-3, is NAGVMQNPRHLVRRRGQEARLRCSPMKGHSHVYWYRQLPEEGLKFMVYLQKENIIDESGMPKERFSAEFPKEGPSILRIQQVVRGDSAAYFCASSPSKLSGNTIYFGEGSWLTVV.

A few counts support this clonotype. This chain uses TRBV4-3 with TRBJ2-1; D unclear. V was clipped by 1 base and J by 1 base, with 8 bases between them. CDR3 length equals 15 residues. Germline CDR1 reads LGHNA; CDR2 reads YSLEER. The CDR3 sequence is CASSQVTVSYNEQFF. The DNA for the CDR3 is TGCGCCAGCAGCCAAGTCACGGTGTCCTACAATGAGCAGTTCTTC.

CDR3 sequence (DNA): TGCGCCAGCAGCTTGAGCGGATATGGAAACACCATATATTTT. Protein product: CASSLSGYGNTIYF. The chain employs TRBV5-1 and TRBJ1-3; D is unresolved. The germline V gene has CDR1 SGHRS and CDR2 YFSETQ. Between the trimmed V and J ends, which lost 1 base and 3 bases, there was a span of 8 bases. The CDR3 runs 14 residues.

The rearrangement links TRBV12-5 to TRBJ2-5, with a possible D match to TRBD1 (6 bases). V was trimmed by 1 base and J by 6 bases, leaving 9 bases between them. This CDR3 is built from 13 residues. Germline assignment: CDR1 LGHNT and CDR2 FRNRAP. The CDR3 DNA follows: TGTGCTAGTGGTTTGGCAGGGGTTCAGACCCAGTACTTC. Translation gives CASGLAGVQTQYF.

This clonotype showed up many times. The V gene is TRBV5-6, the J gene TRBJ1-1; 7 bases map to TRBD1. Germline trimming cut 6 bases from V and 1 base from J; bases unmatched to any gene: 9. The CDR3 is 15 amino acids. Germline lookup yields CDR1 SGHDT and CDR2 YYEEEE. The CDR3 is CASNRLDRANTEAFF. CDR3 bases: TGTGCCAGCAACCGCCTCGACAGGGCGAACACTGAAGCTTTCTTT.

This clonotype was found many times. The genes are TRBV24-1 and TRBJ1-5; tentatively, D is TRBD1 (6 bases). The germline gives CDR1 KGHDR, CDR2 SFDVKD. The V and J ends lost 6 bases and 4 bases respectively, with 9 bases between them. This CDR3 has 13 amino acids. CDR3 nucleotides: TGTGCCACCAGTCCCACAGGGAATCAGCCCCAGCATTTT. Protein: CATSPTGNQPQHF.

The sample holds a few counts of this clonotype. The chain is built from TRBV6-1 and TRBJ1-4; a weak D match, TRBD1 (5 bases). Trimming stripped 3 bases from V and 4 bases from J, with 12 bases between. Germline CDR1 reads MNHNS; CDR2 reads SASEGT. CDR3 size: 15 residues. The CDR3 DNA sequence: TGTGCCAGCAGTGAGGCAGGGCGCGGTAATGAAAAACTGTTTTTT. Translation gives CASSEAGRGNEKLFF.

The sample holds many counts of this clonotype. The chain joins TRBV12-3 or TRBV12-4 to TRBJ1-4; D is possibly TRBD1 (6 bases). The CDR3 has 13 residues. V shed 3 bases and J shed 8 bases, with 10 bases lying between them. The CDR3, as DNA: TGTGCCAGCAGTTTTGGAGGGGGGGAAAAACTGTTTTTT. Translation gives CASSFGGGEKLFF.

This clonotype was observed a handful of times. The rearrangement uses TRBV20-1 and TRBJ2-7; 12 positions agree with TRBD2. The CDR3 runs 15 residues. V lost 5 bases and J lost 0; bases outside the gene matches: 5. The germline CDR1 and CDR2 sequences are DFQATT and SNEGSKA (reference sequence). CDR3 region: CSAFGTSGFSYEQYF. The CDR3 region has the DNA TGCAGTGCTTTTGGGACTAGCGGGTTCTCCTACGAGCAGTACTTC.

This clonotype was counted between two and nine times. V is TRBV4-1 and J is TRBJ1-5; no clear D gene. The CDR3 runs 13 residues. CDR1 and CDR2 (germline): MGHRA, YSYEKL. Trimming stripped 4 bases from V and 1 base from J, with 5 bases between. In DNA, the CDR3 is TGCGCCAGCAGCCCGGCCAGCAATCAGCCCCAGCATTTT. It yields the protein CASSPASNQPQHF.

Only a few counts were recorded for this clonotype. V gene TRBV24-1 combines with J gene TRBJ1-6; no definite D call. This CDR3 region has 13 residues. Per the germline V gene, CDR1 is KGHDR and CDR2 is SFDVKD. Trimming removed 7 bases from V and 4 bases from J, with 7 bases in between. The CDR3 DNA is TGTGCCACCAGGAGCGGATATAATTCACCCCTCCACTTT. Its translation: CATRSGYNSPLHF.